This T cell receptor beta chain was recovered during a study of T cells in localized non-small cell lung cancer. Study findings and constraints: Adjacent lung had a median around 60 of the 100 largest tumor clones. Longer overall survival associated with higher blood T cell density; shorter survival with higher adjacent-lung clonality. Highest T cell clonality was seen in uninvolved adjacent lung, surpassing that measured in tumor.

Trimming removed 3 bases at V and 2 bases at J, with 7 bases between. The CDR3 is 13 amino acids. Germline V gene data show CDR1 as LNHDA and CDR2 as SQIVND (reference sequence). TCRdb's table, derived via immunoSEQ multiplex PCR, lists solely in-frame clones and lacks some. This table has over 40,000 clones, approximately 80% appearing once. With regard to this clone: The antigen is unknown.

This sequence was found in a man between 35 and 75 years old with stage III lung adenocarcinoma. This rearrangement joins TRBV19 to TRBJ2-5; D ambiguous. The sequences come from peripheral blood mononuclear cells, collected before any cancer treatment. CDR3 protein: CASSMTEQETQYF. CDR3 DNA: TGTGCCAGTAGTATGACGGAACAAGAGACCCAGTACTTC.